This entry lists 23 T cell receptor beta chains sequenced from one sample in a study of T cell repertoires in cytomegalovirus infection. MiXCR was run by TCRdb on the reads, yielding one entry per CDR3 protein. Here the sample spans roughly 230,000 distinct CDR3 sequences, 10% to 15% being singletons. Source material: PBMCs. These receptors were obtained from a human donor in good health (CMV status not recorded). Some clones in this sample may be carry-over from other donors' samples.

This clonotype was seen ten or more times. This sequence joins TRBV7-2 and TRBJ1-1, with D possibly being TRBD1 (6 bases). V lost 5 bases and J lost 4, with 17 bases in between. The CDR3 is 15 residues long. Germline V gene data show CDR1 as SGHTA and CDR2 as FQGNSA. CDR3 residues: CASSPGRRGGTEAFF. CDR3 nucleotides: TGTGCCAGCAGCCCGGGACGGAGAGGGGGCACTGAAGCTTTCTTT. The complete variable domain, with remaining parts taken from reference TRBV7-2 and TRBJ1-1, reads GAGVSQSPSNKVTEKGKDVELRCDPISGHTALYWYRQSLGQGLEFLIYFQGNSAPDKSGLPSDRFSAERTGGSVSTLTIQRTQQEDSAVYLCASSPGRRGGTEAFFGQGTRLTVV.

CDR3 sequence: CSVEQTGETQYF. CDR3 bases: TGCAGCGTTGAACAGACGGGAGAGACCCAGTACTTC. The V gene is TRBV29-1, the J gene TRBJ2-5; D unclear. From germline, CDR1 is SQVTM and CDR2 ANQGSEA. The CDR3 length is 12 residues. V lost 2 bases and J 4 bases, leaving 8 bases between the germline ends.

This CDR3 is CASNLAAGGNTGELFF. The CDR3 DNA is TGTGCCAGCAACCTCGCAGCGGGAGGAAACACCGGGGAGCTGTTTTTT. The V gene is TRBV11-2, the J gene TRBJ2-2; 9 nucleotides agree with TRBD2. Germline-derived CDR1 and CDR2 are SGHAT and FQNNGV. The CDR3 length is 16 residues. V was clipped by 7 bases and J by 2 bases; unmatched bases: 8. The whole variable domain, remainder taken from reference TRBV11-2 and TRBJ2-2, is EAGVAQSPRYKIIEKRQSVAFWCNPISGHATLYWYQQILGQGPKLLIQFQNNGVVDDSQLPKDRFSAERLKGVDSTLKIQPAKLEDSAVYLCASNLAAGGNTGELFFGEGSRLTVL.

Ten or more counts support this clonotype. CDR3 nucleotide sequence: TGTGCCAGCAGCCCTCGGACAGGGGAGGGTCAGCCCCAGCATTTT. It codes for CASSPRTGEGQPQHF. The V call is TRBV7-2, the J call TRBJ1-5, with 9 positions matching TRBD1. The CDR3 length is 15 residues. CDR1 and CDR2 (germline): SGHTA, FQGNSA. V lost 5 bases and J lost 6; bases outside the gene matches: 8. The full variable domain, in which reference TRBV7-2 and TRBJ1-5 provide the parts outside the CDR3, is GAGVSQSPSNKVTEKGKDVELRCDPISGHTALYWYRQSLGQGLEFLIYFQGNSAPDKSGLPSDRFSAERTGGSVSTLTIQRTQQEDSAVYLCASSPRTGEGQPQHFGDGTRLSIL.

This clonotype has only a few counts. The chain has TRBV29-1 and TRBJ1-2; D unclear. This CDR3 is built from 14 residues. Trimming stripped 4 bases from V and 1 base from J, with 13 bases between. CDR1 is SQVTM and CDR2 is ANQGSEA in the germline V gene. The CDR3 here is CSVVAPGLNYGYTF. The CDR3, as DNA: TGCAGCGTTGTTGCGCCAGGACTTAACTATGGCTACACCTTC.

The chain recombines TRBV12-3 or TRBV12-4 with TRBJ1-2; 10 nucleotides line up with TRBD1. This CDR3 has 14 amino acids. V trimming: 6 bases; J trimming: 9 bases; junction bases outside the gene matches: 10. The CDR3 DNA reads as TGTGCCAGCAGGGGGAGAGGACAGGGGGATCGCTACACCTTC. Its protein product is CASRGRGQGDRYTF.

The chain couples TRBV29-1 to TRBJ1-2; 8 bases fit TRBD1. CDR1 and CDR2 from the germline V gene are SQVTM and ANQGSEA. This CDR3 region has 11 residues. With V trimmed by 7 bases and J by 7 bases, 5 bases remained unmatched. This CDR3 reads CSALQGVGYTF. The CDR3 DNA is TGCAGCGCCCTACAGGGGGTTGGCTACACCTTC.

This clonotype was seen many times. The chain recombines TRBV18 with TRBJ1-4; D is ambiguous. V lost 3 bases, J lost 4 bases, and 12 bases lay in between. The CDR3 has 15 residues. Per the germline V gene, CDR1 is KGHSH and CDR2 is LQKENI. This CDR3 is CASSPSRTVNEKLFF. The CDR3 nucleotides are TGTGCCAGCTCACCCTCCCGGACGGTTAATGAAAAACTGTTTTTT.

In this sample, this clonotype turned up many times. J is TRBJ2-5 and V is TRBV7-2, with TRBD2 matching 15 bases. The length of the CDR3 is 21 residues. Germline values: CDR1 SGHTA, CDR2 FQGNSA. The junction had 16 bases not matched to a gene; V was cut back by 0 bases and J by 5 bases. This CDR3 is CASSLALGGLAGGPSLETQYF. The CDR3 DNA is TGTGCCAGCAGCTTAGCGCTAGGGGGACTAGCGGGGGGTCCGTCCCTTGAGACCCAGTACTTC. The whole variable domain, remainder taken from reference TRBV7-2 and TRBJ2-5, is GAGVSQSPSNKVTEKGKDVELRCDPISGHTALYWYRQSLGQGLEFLIYFQGNSAPDKSGLPSDRFSAERTGGSVSTLTIQRTQQEDSAVYLCASSLALGGLAGGPSLETQYFGPGTRLLVL.

This clonotype occurred many times. The genes are TRBV19 and TRBJ2-1; maybe TRBD2 (6 bases). Germline CDR1 LNHDA, CDR2 SQIVND (reference sequence). This CDR3 is 13 amino acids long. Trimming cost V 5 bases and J 8 bases, with 13 bases left between them. The CDR3 protein is CASSSRRGDEQFF. The CDR3 nucleotides are TGTGCCAGTAGTTCCCGGAGGGGAGATGAGCAGTTCTTC.

The sample holds a few counts of this clonotype. The chain is built from TRBV20-1 and TRBJ1-1; TRBD1 is a possible D gene (5 bases). Germline CDR1 is DFQATT and CDR2 is SNEGSKA (reference sequence). Trimming shortened V by 0 bases and J by 5 bases, and 19 bases separated the two germline ends. The CDR3 consists of 16 residues. This chain's CDR3 is CSARDEGPPLGTEAFF. DNA of the CDR3: TGCAGTGCTAGAGACGAGGGACCCCCATTGGGGACTGAAGCTTTCTTT.

This clonotype was seen many times. The chain has TRBV29-1 and TRBJ2-1, with 10 bases fitting TRBD1. Germline CDR1 is SQVTM and CDR2 is ANQGSEA. There are 18 residues in the CDR3. The V gene end was trimmed by 3 bases and the J gene end by 0 bases; junction bases not matched to a gene: 11. CDR3 amino acids: CSVDRDRGSWSSYNEQFF. The CDR3 coding sequence is TGCAGCGTTGACAGGGACAGGGGTTCCTGGAGCTCCTACAATGAGCAGTTCTTC.

The J gene is TRBJ2-3, the V gene TRBV20-1, with no clear D. V gave up 4 bases and J gave up 1 base, with 9 bases separating them. Germline CDR1 and CDR2: DFQATT and SNEGSKA (reference sequence). This CDR3 contains 13 residues. CDR3: CSAMNRGTDTQYF. Written as DNA, the CDR3 is TGCAGTGCTATGAATCGCGGCACAGATACGCAGTATTTT.

This clonotype has a count of ten or more. The chain couples TRBV28 to TRBJ1-1; 7 positions match TRBD1. CDR1 is MDHEN, CDR2 SYDVKM, per germline. The CDR3 is made up of 12 amino acids. Trimming took 6 bases from V and 6 from J; bases not matched to a gene: 4. The CDR3 is CASRQGGPEAFF. In nucleotides, the CDR3 is TGTGCCAGCAGACAAGGGGGCCCTGAAGCTTTCTTT.

This clonotype was counted ten times or more. The J gene is TRBJ2-1, the V gene TRBV29-1, with 8 bases fitting TRBD2. Losses at the gene ends were 7 bases for V and 9 bases for J; bases not matched to a gene: 11. In germline, CDR1 is SQVTM, CDR2 ANQGSEA. The CDR3 extends over 13 amino acids. This CDR3 reads CSAAPGGPGEQFF. CDR3 coding DNA: TGCAGCGCCGCCCCGGGAGGGCCGGGTGAGCAGTTCTTC.

In its sample, this clonotype was seen many times. The chain uses TRBV6-2 or TRBV6-3 and TRBJ1-5, with unresolved D. This CDR3 has 13 residues. V was shortened by 4 bases and J by 6 bases, with 10 bases between the two germline ends. Germline V gene sequence: CDR1 MNHEY, CDR2 SVGEGT. The CDR3 protein is CASSWEAVQPQHF. DNA for the CDR3: TGTGCCAGCAGTTGGGAGGCGGTTCAGCCCCAGCATTTT.

A word on this clonotype: This may stem from a read error, because a much larger clone lies one nucleotide away. Since the CDR3 does not end with the conserved phenylalanine or tryptophan, this likely comes from a read error. V gene TRBV3-1 combines with J gene TRBJ1-1, with a possible D match to TRBD1 (6 bases). Trimming cost V 11 bases and J 5 bases, with 18 bases left between them. The germline V gene encodes CDR1 LGHDT and CDR2 YNNKEL (reference sequence). The CDR3 has 13 amino acids. The CDR3 loop is CASDRGGETEAFL. The DNA for the CDR3 is TGTGCCTCAGACCGAGGGGGGGAGACTGAAGCTTTCTTG.

This clonotype was recorded at least ten times. V usage is TRBV7-2 and J usage is TRBJ2-5; TRBD2 is a possible D gene (6 bases). V was cut by 4 bases and J by 2 bases, with 14 bases left in between. The CDR3 totals 15 residues. Germline V gene lookup returns CDR1 SGHTA and CDR2 FQGNSA. CDR3 nucleotide sequence: TGTGCCAGCAGCTCCAAATGGGGAGGTCAAGAGACCCAGTACTTC. This encodes CASSSKWGGQETQYF.

In DNA form, the CDR3 reads TGTGCCAGCAGGGGACTAGCGGGAGTCCCAGATACGCAGTATTTT. This encodes CASRGLAGVPDTQYF. V gene TRBV12-3 or TRBV12-4 combines with J gene TRBJ2-3; 14 bases line up with TRBD2. V lost 6 bases to trimming and J lost 4 bases; unmatched junction nucleotides: 3. The CDR3 spans 15 residues.

This clonotype was detected ten times or more. This sequence joins TRBV14 and TRBJ2-1, with D hard to call. The germline V gene encodes CDR1 SGHDN and CDR2 FVKESK. V was clipped by 10 bases and J by 8 bases, with 21 bases between them. CDR3 size: 14 residues. The CDR3 here is CATRQVGAGDEQFF. In DNA, the CDR3 is TGTGCCACCCGTCAGGTCGGAGCTGGCGATGAGCAGTTCTTC.

This clonotype was counted many times. The CDR3 region is CASSLSGIYEQYF. The CDR3, as DNA: TGTGCCAGCAGCTTATCGGGGATCTACGAGCAGTACTTC. The V call is TRBV7-2, the J call TRBJ2-7; D is perhaps TRBD2 (5 bases). CDR3 length: 13 amino acids. Germline V gene sequence: CDR1 SGHTA, CDR2 FQGNSA. V shed 2 bases and J shed 3 bases, with 8 bases lying between them. Full variable domain (rest looked up from reference TRBV7-2 and TRBJ2-7): GAGVSQSPSNKVTEKGKDVELRCDPISGHTALYWYRQSLGQGLEFLIYFQGNSAPDKSGLPSDRFSAERTGGSVSTLTIQRTQQEDSAVYLCASSLSGIYEQYFGPGTRLTVT.

This clonotype has more than one count but fewer than ten. V and J are TRBV19 and TRBJ2-3; no reliable D call. The V end lost 3 bases, the J end lost 10 bases, and 11 bases lay between the germline ends. This CDR3 is 12 amino acids long. Germline V gene data show CDR1 as LNHDA and CDR2 as SQIVND (reference sequence). CDR3 protein: CASSIVGGAQYF. Here the CDR3 DNA reads TGTGCCAGTAGTATCGTTGGTGGAGCGCAGTATTTT.

The table lists this clonotype with a few counts. V and J are TRBV7-6 and TRBJ1-2; 8 bases line up with TRBD1. The CDR3 loop spans 15 amino acids. Germline-derived CDR1 and CDR2 are SGHVS and FNYEAQ. After removal of 5 bases from V and 4 bases from J, the junction contained 9 bases not matched to a gene. The CDR3 DNA reads as TGTGCCAGCAGCCTGGACAGGGAGCAGATCTATGGCTACACCTTC. It codes for CASSLDREQIYGYTF.